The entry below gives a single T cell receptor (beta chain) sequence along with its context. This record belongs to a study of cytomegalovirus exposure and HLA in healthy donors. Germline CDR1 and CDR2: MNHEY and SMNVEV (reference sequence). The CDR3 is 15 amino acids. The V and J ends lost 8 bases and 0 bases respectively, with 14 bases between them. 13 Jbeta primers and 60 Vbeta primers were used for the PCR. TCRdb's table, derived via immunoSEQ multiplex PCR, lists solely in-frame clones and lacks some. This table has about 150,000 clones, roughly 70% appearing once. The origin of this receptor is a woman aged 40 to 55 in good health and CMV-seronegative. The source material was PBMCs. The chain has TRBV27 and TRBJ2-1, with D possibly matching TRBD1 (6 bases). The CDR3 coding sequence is TGTGCCAGCGGAAGTGGGGGCGTCTCCTACAATGAGCAGTTCTTC. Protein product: CASGSGGVSYNEQFF.